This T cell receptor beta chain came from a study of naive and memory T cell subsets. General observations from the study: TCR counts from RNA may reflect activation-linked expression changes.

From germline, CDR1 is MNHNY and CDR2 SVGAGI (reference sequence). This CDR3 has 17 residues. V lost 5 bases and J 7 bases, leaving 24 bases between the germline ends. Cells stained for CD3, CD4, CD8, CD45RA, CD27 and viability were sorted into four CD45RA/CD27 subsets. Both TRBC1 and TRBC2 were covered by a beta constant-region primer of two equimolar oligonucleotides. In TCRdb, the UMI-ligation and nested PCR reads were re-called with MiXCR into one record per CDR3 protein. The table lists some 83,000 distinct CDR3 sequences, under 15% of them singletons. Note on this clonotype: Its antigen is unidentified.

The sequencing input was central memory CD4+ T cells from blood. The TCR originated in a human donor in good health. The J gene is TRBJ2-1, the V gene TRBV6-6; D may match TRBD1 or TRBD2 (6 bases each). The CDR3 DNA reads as TGTGCCAGCAGTCCGGGGGTTAGGCAGGGGTTCGGGAATGAGCAGTTCTTC. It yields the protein CASSPGVRQGFGNEQFF.